This T cell receptor (beta chain) was observed in a study of Tregs in tolerant kidney transplant recipients. Whole-study findings and limits: Biological reproducibility was not directly addressed in this study. The most relevant donor-specific Treg TCRbeta repertoire apparently came from expansion with activated donor B cells.

Comment on this clone: Its matching antigen is unknown.

TCRdb keeps only in-frame clones here, not all; method: immunoSEQ multiplex PCR. Of 85,000 to 95,000 clones in the sample, approximately 94% were seen once. Thawed PBMCs were FACS-sorted into unstimulated CD4+CD25+CD127- regulatory T cells, CD4+CD25- non-regulatory cells, CD4 and CD8 cells. The TCR originated in a human donor in good health. The sample was CD8+ T cells from blood.

The CDR3: CASSLTRQENYGYTF. The CDR3 bases are TGTGCCAGCAGTCTAACCCGCCAGGAAAACTATGGCTACACCTTC. This chain connects TRBV6-5 to TRBJ1-2, with D hard to call. The CDR3 has 15 amino acids. From germline, CDR1 is MNHEY and CDR2 SVGAGI. V shed 5 bases and J shed 2 bases, with 15 bases lying between them.